This TCR beta chain was recovered during a study of shared clonotypes between healthy human individuals. The V and J ends lost 0 bases and 4 bases respectively, with 11 bases between them. This CDR3 comprises 15 residues. Germline V CDR1 and CDR2: SGHRS, YFSETQ. Data came from immunoSEQ multiplex PCR; TCRdb stores just in-frame clones and leaves some out. This table has nearly 750,000 clones, roughly 72% appearing once. Notes on this clone: What it recognizes is unknown. Additional DNA sequences in this sample encode the identical CDR3.

Study results and limitations: Unshared clonotypes carried lower generation probabilities than those common to all four donors. What rarefaction showed was incomplete sorted-subset sequencing despite large depth.

The TCR was taken from a woman aged 30 to 39 in good health. The sequenced material came from memory CD4+ T cells sorted from blood. The sample's subset: CD45RA-negative fraction. The chain recombines TRBV5-1 with TRBJ2-1, with D uncertain. CDR3 residues: CASSLDSSGYNEQFF. The DNA of the CDR3 is TGCGCCAGCAGCTTGGACTCTAGTGGTTACAATGAGCAGTTCTTC. The variable domain in full, completed from reference TRBV5-1 and TRBJ2-1, reads KAGVTQTPRYLIKTRGQQVTLSCSPISGHRSVSWYQQTPGQGLQFLFEYFSETQRNKGNFPGRFSGRQFSNSRSEMNVSTLELGDSALYLCASSLDSSGYNEQFFGPGTRLTVL.